This TCR beta chain emerged from a study of blood T cell repertoires in COVID-19. At the level of the study: Sources were T cells, B-cell-depleted T cells, or PBMCs; the material itself was cDNA or gDNA.

Within 2 weeks of study entry, exposed participants had contacted a PCR-confirmed or clinician-diagnosed COVID-19 case. Germline assignment: CDR1 SNHLY and CDR2 FYNNEI. Deletions cut 8 bases from V and 11 bases from J, with 9 bases between. The CDR3 runs 10 residues. Authors' methods: Amplification of reference gene primers provided the estimated nucleated cell counts. Profiling relied on immunoSEQ multiplex PCR, and the TCRdb table lists in-frame clones only, not all of them. V and J calls and clone size follow that table, whereas D and trimming were derived from the DNA. In the table there are 400,000 to 500,000 clones, 88% of which are singletons.

Sequencing was done on a sample of PBMCs or T cells enriched from blood (not recorded which). The sequence was collected from a woman aged 18-30 years who had been exposed to COVID-19. The gene calls are TRBV2 and TRBJ2-2; D gene ambiguous. The CDR3 sequence is CASQQEELFF. In DNA, the CDR3 is TGTGCCAGCCAACAAGAAGAGCTGTTTTTT.